Below, 3 T cell receptor beta chains from the same sample are listed, as sequenced in a study of breast tumors, draining lymph nodes, adjacent tissues. TCRdb re-derived calls from the multiplex PCR reads in MiXCR, one entry per CDR3 protein. The sample shows tens of thousands of distinct CDR3 sequences, about 54% of them seen only once. The sequenced sample consisted of breast tumor tissue. These TCRs come from a female donor with breast cancer. Some clones in this sample may be carry-over from other donors' samples.

The table lists this clonotype with many counts. The V call is TRBV11-1, the J call TRBJ2-4; 7 bases align to TRBD1. This CDR3 has 17 residues. Germline values: CDR1 SGHAT, CDR2 FQDESV (reference sequence). With 5 bases clipped from V and 0 bases from J, the junction kept 10 bases outside the gene matches. CDR3 nucleotides: TGTGCCAGCAGCCCCAACGGACAGGTTCTAGCCAAAAACATTCAGTACTTC. It encodes CASSPNGQVLAKNIQYF.

The chain recombines TRBV14 with TRBJ1-2, with D possibly matching TRBD1 (6 bases). This CDR3 is 13 amino acids long. Trimming took 5 bases from V and 8 from J, leaving 15 bases between them. Germline lookup yields CDR1 SGHDN and CDR2 FVKESK. CDR3 protein: CASSSMGGGGYTF. DNA for the CDR3: TGTGCCAGCAGCTCCATGGGGGGCGGGGGCTACACCTTC.

Relative to its sample, this clonotype is medium-sized. The chain joins TRBV12-3 or TRBV12-4 to TRBJ2-3; the match to TRBD1 covers 11 bases. This CDR3 comprises 16 residues. The V and J ends lost 5 bases and 3 bases, in that order; junction bases with no gene match: 7. As DNA, the CDR3 is TGTGCCAGCAGTCCCGGACAGGGGGCGTCAACAGATACGCAGTATTTT. This sequence encodes CASSPGQGASTDTQYF.